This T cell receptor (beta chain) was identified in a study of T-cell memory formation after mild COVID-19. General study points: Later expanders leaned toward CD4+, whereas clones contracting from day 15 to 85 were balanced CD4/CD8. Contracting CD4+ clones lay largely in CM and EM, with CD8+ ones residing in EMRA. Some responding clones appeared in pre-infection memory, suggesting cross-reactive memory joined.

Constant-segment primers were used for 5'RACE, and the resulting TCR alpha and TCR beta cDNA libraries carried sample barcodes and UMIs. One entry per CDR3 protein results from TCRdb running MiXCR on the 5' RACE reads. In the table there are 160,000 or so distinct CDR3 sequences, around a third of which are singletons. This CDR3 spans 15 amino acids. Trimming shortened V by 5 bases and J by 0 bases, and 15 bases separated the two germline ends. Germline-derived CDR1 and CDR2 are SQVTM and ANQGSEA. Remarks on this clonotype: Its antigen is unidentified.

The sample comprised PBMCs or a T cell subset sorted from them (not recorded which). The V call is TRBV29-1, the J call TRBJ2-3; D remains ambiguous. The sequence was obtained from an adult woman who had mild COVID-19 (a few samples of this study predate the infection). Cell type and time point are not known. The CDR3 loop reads CSVSGWAGSTDTQYF. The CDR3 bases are TGCAGCGTTTCGGGTTGGGCAGGTAGCACAGATACGCAGTATTTT.